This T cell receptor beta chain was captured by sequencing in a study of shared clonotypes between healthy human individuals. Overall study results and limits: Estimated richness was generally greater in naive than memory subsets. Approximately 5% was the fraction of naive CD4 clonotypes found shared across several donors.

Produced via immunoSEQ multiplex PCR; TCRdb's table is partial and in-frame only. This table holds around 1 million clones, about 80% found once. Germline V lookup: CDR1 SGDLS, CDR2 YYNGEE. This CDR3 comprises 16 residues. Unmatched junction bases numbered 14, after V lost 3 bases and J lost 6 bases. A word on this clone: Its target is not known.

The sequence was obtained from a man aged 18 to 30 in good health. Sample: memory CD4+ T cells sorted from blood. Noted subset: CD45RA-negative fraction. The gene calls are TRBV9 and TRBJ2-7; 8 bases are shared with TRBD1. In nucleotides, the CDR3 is TGTGCCAGCAGCGCCGGGGTTGGACAGGGTACTTCCGAGCAGTACTTC. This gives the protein CASSAGVGQGTSEQYF.